The 28 T cell receptor beta chains in this list originate from one sample, sequenced in a study of cytomegalovirus exposure and HLA in healthy donors. PCR involved 60 Vbeta and 13 Jbeta primers. The assay was immunoSEQ multiplex PCR, and TCRdb's table has in-frame clones only and misses some. The repertoire holds approximately 79,000 clones, 60% to 85% seen once, with 5.5% to 7% in the top ten. Sequencing was carried out using PBMCs. Every receptor here comes from a male donor in good health and CMV-seropositive.

A word on this clone: The junction and the germline gene differ at one end; a read error may be behind it. The chain links TRBV28 to TRBJ2-3, with a possible D match to TRBD2 (6 bases). The CDR3 has 15 amino acids. Germline CDR1 reads MDHEN; CDR2 reads SYDVKM. The CDR3 region is CASSNLGTFTYTQYF. The CDR3 nucleotides read TGTGCCAGCAGCAACTTGGGGACTTTCACATATACGCAGTATTTT. Together with reference TRBV28 and TRBJ2-3, the CDR3 gives the full variable domain: DVKVTQSSRYLVKRTGEKVFLECVQDMDHENMFWYRQDPGLGLRLIYFSYDVKMKEKGDIPEGYSVSREKKERFSLILESASTNQTSMYLCASSNLGTFTYTQYFGPGTRLTVL.

The chain is built from TRBV5-5 and TRBJ2-6; 9 bases agree with TRBD1. Trimming at V came to 0 bases and at J to 0 bases, leaving 7 bases not matched to a gene. CDR3 size: 19 residues. Per the germline V gene, CDR1 is SGHKS and CDR2 is YYEKEE (reference sequence). This CDR3 is CASSLDPTGGRSGANVLTF. The CDR3, as DNA: TGTGCCAGCAGCTTGGATCCCACAGGGGGCCGCTCTGGGGCCAACGTCCTGACTTTC.

This clone occurred a few times. The V and J genes are TRBV18 and TRBJ1-6; no definite D call. Trimming removed 2 bases from V and 10 bases from J, with 15 bases in between. The CDR3 is 15 amino acids. The germline V gene has CDR1 KGHSH and CDR2 LQKENI. In DNA form, the CDR3 reads TGTGCCAGCTCACCAAATCCTCCGGGTCAGTCACCCCTCCACTTT. Translated, it gives CASSPNPPGQSPLHF.

V and J are TRBV19 and TRBJ1-1; D remains unclear. The CDR3 covers 16 residues. The V gene lost 5 bases and the J gene lost 0 bases, with 16 bases spanning the gap. Germline lookup yields CDR1 LNHDA and CDR2 SQIVND (reference sequence). The CDR3, as DNA: TGTGCCAGTAGTCCTTTGAGTACAGAGATGAACACTGAAGCTTTCTTT. This gives the protein CASSPLSTEMNTEAFF.

V and J are TRBV2 and TRBJ2-1; 8 bases are shared with TRBD2. Germline V gene sequence: CDR1 SNHLY, CDR2 FYNNEI. The CDR3 length is 17 residues. Trimming cost V 6 bases and J 0 bases; bases outside gene matches: 10. CDR3 region: CASRLLAGGLSYNEQFF. The CDR3 coding sequence is TGTGCCAGCAGGTTGCTAGCGGGTGGGCTCTCCTACAATGAGCAGTTCTTC.

The chain recombines TRBV6-5 with TRBJ2-7, with D possibly matching TRBD2 (6 bases). The germline CDR1 and CDR2 sequences are MNHEY and SVGAGI. The CDR3 totals 12 residues. V was shortened by 6 bases and J by 6 bases, with 12 bases between the two germline ends. The CDR3 bases are TGTGCCAGCAGAGGGGAGGCCTCCGAGCAGTACTTC. Residues: CASRGEASEQYF.

The V gene is TRBV7-9, the J gene TRBJ2-3; a weak D match, TRBD2 (6 bases). Germline CDR1 reads SEHNR; CDR2 reads FQNEAQ (reference sequence). This CDR3 contains 15 residues. Trimming shortened V by 8 bases and J by 2 bases, and 17 bases separated the two germline ends. CDR3 nucleotide sequence: TGTGCCAGCTATTGGGGGGAGTTTCCCACAGATACGCAGTATTTT. Translated: CASYWGEFPTDTQYF.

This clone was counted a few times. This chain uses TRBV5-4 with TRBJ1-1; 8 bases align to TRBD1. Germline V lookup: CDR1 SGHNT, CDR2 YYREEE (reference sequence). J gave up 1 base and V 4 bases, and 3 bases lay outside the gene matches. The CDR3 sequence is 14 residues long. The CDR3 sequence is CASSPGTGNTEAFF. CDR3 DNA sequence: TGTGCCAGCAGCCCAGGGACAGGGAACACTGAAGCTTTCTTT.

The rearrangement links TRBV28 to TRBJ1-1; D gene unclear. Trimming stripped 2 bases from V and 11 bases from J, with 12 bases between. The CDR3 contains 12 residues. CDR1 and CDR2 (germline): MDHEN, SYDVKM. The CDR3 nucleotides read TGTGCCAGCAGTTTACTCCAGAGGGTTGCTTTCTTT. The encoded protein is CASSLLQRVAFF.

In its sample, this clone was seen many times. The rearrangement joins TRBV5-8 to TRBJ2-1; 12 bases align to TRBD2. After removal of 4 bases from V and 16 bases from J, the junction contained 9 bases not matched to a gene. The CDR3 contains 13 residues. Germline CDR1 and CDR2: SGHTS and YDEGEE. The CDR3 bases are TGTGCCAGCAGCCTCACTAGCGGGGGGCCCAACTTCTTC. Its translation: CASSLTSGGPNFF.

This sequence joins TRBV15 and TRBJ2-3; perhaps TRBD2 as D (6 bases). There are 16 residues in the CDR3. The ends were cut back, 5 bases at V and 2 bases at J, with 17 bases in the middle. Germline V gene data show CDR1 as LNHNV and CDR2 as YYDKDF (reference sequence). DNA for the CDR3: TGTGCCACCAGCTCCCACCCGGACTACCCCACAGATACGCAGTATTTT. It codes for CATSSHPDYPTDTQYF.

The chain is built from TRBV14 and TRBJ2-7; 8 nucleotides line up with TRBD1. Germline CDR1 reads SGHDN; CDR2 reads FVKESK. This CDR3 contains 16 residues. The V and J ends lost 2 bases and 4 bases, in that order; junction bases with no gene match: 10. Here the CDR3 reads CASSQPGTGYKYEQYF. The CDR3 nucleotides are TGTGCCAGCAGCCAACCTGGGACAGGCTATAAGTACGAGCAGTACTTC.

The V gene is TRBV30, the J gene TRBJ1-5; possibly TRBD1 for D (6 bases). Per the germline V gene, CDR1 is GTSNPN and CDR2 is SVGIG (reference sequence). Trimming took off 0 bases at V and 1 base at J, with 10 bases between the two ends. The CDR3 is 15 amino acids. The CDR3 is CAWSVLGQSNQPQHF. The CDR3 DNA reads TGTGCCTGGAGTGTCCTTGGACAGAGCAATCAGCCCCAGCATTTT. Drawing the rest from reference TRBV30 and TRBJ1-5, the complete variable domain is SQTIHQWPATLVQPVGSPLSLECTVEGTSNPNLYWYRQAAGRGLQLLFYSVGIGQISSEVPQNLSASRPQDRQFILSSKKLLLSDSGFYLCAWSVLGQSNQPQHFGDGTRLSIL.

The J gene is TRBJ2-1, the V gene TRBV18; the D gene is possibly TRBD1 (6 bases). The CDR3 consists of 15 residues. Germline-derived CDR1 and CDR2 are KGHSH and LQKENI. Trimming removed 6 bases from V and 2 bases from J, with 14 bases in between. CDR3 protein: CASSPGQLAYNEQFF. For the CDR3, the DNA is TGTGCCAGCTCGCCTGGACAGCTGGCCTACAATGAGCAGTTCTTC. The entire variable domain, with the rest obtained from reference TRBV18 and TRBJ2-1, is as follows: NAGVMQNPRHLVRRRGQEARLRCSPMKGHSHVYWYRQLPEEGLKFMVYLQKENIIDESGMPKERFSAEFPKEGPSILRIQQVVRGDSAAYFCASSPGQLAYNEQFFGPGTRLTVL.

This chain joins TRBV11-3 and TRBJ2-7; 7 bases are shared with TRBD2. The ends lost 4 bases at V and 0 bases at J; junction bases unmatched: 3. The germline V gene encodes CDR1 SGHNT and CDR2 YENEEA. The CDR3 length is 14 residues. The CDR3: CASSSSGNSYEQYF. The CDR3 region has the DNA TGTGCCAGCAGCTCAAGCGGGAACTCCTACGAGCAGTACTTC.

This chain joins TRBV19 and TRBJ1-3; D might be TRBD1 (6 bases). The CDR3 runs to 16 residues. V dropped 4 bases and J dropped 0 bases, with 13 bases sitting between them. Germline lookup yields CDR1 LNHDA and CDR2 SQIVND (reference sequence). CDR3 sequence reads: CASSTPGASSGNTIYF. The CDR3 DNA follows: TGTGCCAGTAGTACTCCAGGGGCGAGCTCTGGAAACACCATATATTTT.

The chain couples TRBV28 to TRBJ2-1; 9 bases agree with TRBD1. Germline V gene sequence: CDR1 MDHEN, CDR2 SYDVKM. Germline trimming cut 3 bases from V and 3 bases from J; bases unmatched to any gene: 9. This CDR3 is built from 17 residues. CDR3 amino acids: CASSFPTTGGIYNEQFF. The CDR3 DNA is TGTGCCAGCAGTTTCCCCACGACAGGGGGAATCTACAATGAGCAGTTCTTC.

The rearrangement uses TRBV28 and TRBJ1-5, with TRBD1 matching 7 bases. The CDR3 contains 15 residues. In germline, CDR1 is MDHEN, CDR2 SYDVKM. The V gene end was trimmed by 6 bases and the J gene end by 3 bases; junction bases not matched to a gene: 8. CDR3 sequence: CASSRQGSTNQPQHF. Here the CDR3 DNA reads TGTGCCAGCAGCCGACAGGGATCGACCAATCAGCCCCAGCATTTT.

The chain combines TRBV27 with TRBJ2-7; a possible D gene is TRBD1 (6 bases). The V gene lost 8 bases and the J gene lost 4 bases, with 6 bases spanning the gap. CDR3 length: 10 residues. Germline CDR1 reads MNHEY; CDR2 reads SMNVEV (reference sequence). The CDR3 here is CASGQYEQYF. The CDR3 DNA is TGTGCCAGCGGACAGTACGAGCAGTACTTC.

Only a few counts were recorded for this clone. The CDR3 nucleotides are TGTGCCATCAGTCCGGGACTAGCGATGGATGAGCAGTTCTTC. This translates into CAISPGLAMDEQFF. The V gene is TRBV10-3, the J gene TRBJ2-1, with 10 bases fitting TRBD2. J gave up 8 bases and V 5 bases, and 6 bases lay outside the gene matches. From germline, CDR1 is ENHRY and CDR2 SYGVKD. The CDR3 is made up of 14 amino acids.

V and J are TRBV5-1 and TRBJ1-1; TRBD1 matches at 7 bases. CDR3 length: 14 amino acids. Germline V lookup: CDR1 SGHRS, CDR2 YFSETQ. V was clipped by 0 bases and J by 1 base; unmatched bases: 0. For the CDR3, the DNA is TGCGCCAGCAGCTTGGGGACAGGGAACACTGAAGCTTTCTTT. This codes for CASSLGTGNTEAFF.

The CDR3, as DNA: TGTGCCAGCAGCATGCAGAGGCAATACAATGAGCAGTTCTTC. Translation: CASSMQRQYNEQFF. This sequence joins TRBV21-1 and TRBJ2-1; TRBD2, the table's D call, was not compared with the DNA. TRBV21-1 is tagged as a pseudogene. The CDR3 loop spans 14 amino acids.

This sequence joins TRBV7-9 and TRBJ2-7; the match to TRBD1 covers 8 bases. There are 15 residues in the CDR3. Germline CDR1 is SEHNR and CDR2 is FQNEAQ (reference sequence). V shed 1 base and J 4 bases; nucleotides not matched to a gene: 6. In DNA, the CDR3 is TGTGCCAGCAGCTTAGGTCGGACAGGGCGGTACGAGCAGTACTTC. Protein sequence: CASSLGRTGRYEQYF.

This chain joins TRBV28 and TRBJ2-3; 10 bases are a match to TRBD2. CDR3 length: 15 amino acids. Losses at the gene ends were 7 bases for V and 9 bases for J; bases not matched to a gene: 13. The germline V gene has CDR1 MDHEN and CDR2 SYDVKM. In DNA, the CDR3 is TGTGCCAGCACCCTCACACTAGCGGGGCTGGGGACGCAGTATTTT. Translating it yields CASTLTLAGLGTQYF.

The count of this clone is one. J is TRBJ1-6 and V is TRBV5-1; 7 bases are a match to TRBD1. J gave up 5 bases and V 0 bases, and 2 bases lay outside the gene matches. CDR1 and CDR2 (germline): SGHRS, YFSETQ. CDR3 length equals 15 residues. The CDR3 DNA is TGCGCCAGCAGCTTGGGCACAGGGGATAATTCACCCCTCCACTTT. Translated, it gives CASSLGTGDNSPLHF.

The chain combines TRBV6-5 with TRBJ1-2, with D perhaps matching TRBD1 (6 bases). CDR1 is MNHEY, CDR2 SVGAGI, per germline. Trimming took off 6 bases at V and 8 bases at J, with 16 bases between the two ends. The CDR3 has 13 residues. CDR3 loop: CASSLGGTVGYTF. For the CDR3, the DNA is TGTGCCAGCAGCCTAGGGGGTACGGTGGGCTACACCTTC.

The chain joins TRBV19 to TRBJ1-4; maybe TRBD1 (5 bases). The CDR3 runs 12 residues. Germline-derived CDR1 and CDR2 are LNHDA and SQIVND (reference sequence). V was trimmed by 9 bases and J by 6 bases, leaving 11 bases between them. The CDR3 loop reads CASQGRDEKLFF. DNA of the CDR3: TGTGCCAGCCAGGGAAGAGATGAAAAACTGTTTTTT.

This clone was seen a single time. The DNA of the CDR3 is TGTGCCAGCAGTTTCAGACGACAGGGTCTGGGAGAGACCCAGTACTTC. Amino acids: CASSFRRQGLGETQYF. V gene TRBV28 combines with J gene TRBJ2-5, with 7 nucleotides matching TRBD1. This CDR3 is built from 16 residues. Germline assignment: CDR1 MDHEN and CDR2 SYDVKM. V dropped 3 bases and J dropped 4; count of bases not matched to a gene: 11.